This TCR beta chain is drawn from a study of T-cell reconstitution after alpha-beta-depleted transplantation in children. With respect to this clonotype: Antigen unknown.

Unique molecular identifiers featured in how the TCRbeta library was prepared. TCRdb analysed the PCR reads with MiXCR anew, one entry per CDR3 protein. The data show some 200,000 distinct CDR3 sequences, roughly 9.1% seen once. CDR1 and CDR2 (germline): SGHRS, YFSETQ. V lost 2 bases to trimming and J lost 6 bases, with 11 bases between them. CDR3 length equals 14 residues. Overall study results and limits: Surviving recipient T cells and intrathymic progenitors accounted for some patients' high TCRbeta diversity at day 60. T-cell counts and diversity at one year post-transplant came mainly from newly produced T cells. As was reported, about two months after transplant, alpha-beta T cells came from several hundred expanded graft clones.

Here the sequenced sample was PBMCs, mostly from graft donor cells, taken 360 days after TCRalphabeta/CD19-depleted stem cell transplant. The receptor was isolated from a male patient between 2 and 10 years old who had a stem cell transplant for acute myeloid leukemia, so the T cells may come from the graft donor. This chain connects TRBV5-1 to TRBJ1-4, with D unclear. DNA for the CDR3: TGCGCCAGCAGCTTATGGCAATCGGATGAAAAACTGTTTTTT. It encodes CASSLWQSDEKLFF.